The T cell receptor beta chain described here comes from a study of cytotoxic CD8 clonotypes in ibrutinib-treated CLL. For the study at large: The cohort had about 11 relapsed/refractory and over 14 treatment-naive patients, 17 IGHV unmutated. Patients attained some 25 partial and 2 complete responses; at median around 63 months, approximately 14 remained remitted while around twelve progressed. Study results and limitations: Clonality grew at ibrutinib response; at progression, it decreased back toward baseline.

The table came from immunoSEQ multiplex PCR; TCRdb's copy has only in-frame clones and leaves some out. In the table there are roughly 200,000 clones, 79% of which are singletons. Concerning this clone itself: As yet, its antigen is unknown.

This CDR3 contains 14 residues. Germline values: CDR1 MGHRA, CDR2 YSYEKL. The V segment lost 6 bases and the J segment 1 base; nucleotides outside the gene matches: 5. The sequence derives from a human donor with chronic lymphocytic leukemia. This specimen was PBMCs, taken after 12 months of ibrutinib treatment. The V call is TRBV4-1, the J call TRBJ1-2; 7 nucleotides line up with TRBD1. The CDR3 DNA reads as TGCGCCAGCAGGGCGGGACAGAATAACTATGGCTACACCTTC. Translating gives CASRAGQNNYGYTF.